This T cell receptor (beta chain) was obtained from a study of vaccination and CD4 T cells after COVID-19. Study-wide background: Overlapping spike pools from SARS-CoV-2 and HCoV-NL63, HCoV-OC43 and HCoV-229E served as culture stimuli. Whole-study findings and limits: Convalescent patients saw a median around 83% of their reactive clones show up only after vaccination.

In regard to this clonotype: No antigen is known for it.

Indicated treatment: approximately nine-day PBMC culture with coronavirus spike peptide pools or control peptides (ViraFEST assay). The Oncomine TCR Beta short-read assay generated sequence data from the DNA of cultured CD4+ T cells. TCRdb reprocessed the PCR reads via MiXCR and lists one record per CDR3 protein. The sample contains around 20,000 distinct CDR3 sequences, around 50% of which appear only once. This CDR3 spans 15 amino acids. The germline V gene has CDR1 SGHTA and CDR2 FQGNSA. Unmatched junction bases numbered 6, after V lost 5 bases and J lost 6 bases. The sample was CD4+ T cells from blood, cultured in vitro. The receptor's source is a human donor who had recovered from COVID-19. The gene calls are TRBV7-2 and TRBJ2-2, with 10 bases identical to TRBD2. The CDR3 reads CASSLSGRWAGELFF. The CDR3 DNA is TGTGCCAGCAGCCTTAGCGGGAGGTGGGCCGGGGAGCTGTTTTTT.